The text below deals with one T cell receptor beta chain. Clones were sequenced by immunoSEQ multiplex PCR, and TCRdb holds only the in-frame ones, with some missing. In the table there are tens of thousands of clones, about nine tenths of which are singletons. The entry originates in a study of T cell changes during pregnancy in multiple sclerosis. Germline-derived CDR1 and CDR2 are SGHRS and YFSETQ. The length of the CDR3 is 16 residues. J gave up 5 bases and V 0 bases, and 6 bases lay outside the gene matches. This chain uses TRBV5-1 with TRBJ2-3; 10 bases line up with TRBD2. The specimen was CD4+ T cells from peripheral blood mononuclear cells, collected in the third trimester of pregnancy. The TCR comes from a female donor with multiple sclerosis, enrolled in a pregnancy study. DNA of the CDR3: TGCGCCAGCAGCTTGGCCCCCTCTAGCGGGGGAGATACGCAGTATTTT. It is translated as CASSLAPSSGGDTQYF. The variable domain in full, completed from reference TRBV5-1 and TRBJ2-3, reads KAGVTQTPRYLIKTRGQQVTLSCSPISGHRSVSWYQQTPGQGLQFLFEYFSETQRNKGNFPGRFSGRQFSNSRSEMNVSTLELGDSALYLCASSLAPSSGGDTQYFGPGTRLTVL.